The 29 T cell receptor beta chains given below trace back to one sample, sequenced in a study of T cell repertoires in cytomegalovirus infection. Using its own MiXCR run on the reads, TCRdb lists one record per CDR3 protein. The data hold approximately 990,000 distinct CDR3 sequences, with approximately 30% observed a single time. These receptors have no known antigen. The sequencing here drew on cultured CD8+ T cells from PBMCs, taken from culture after CMV antigen stimulation. The receptors derive from a human donor in good health (CMV status not recorded). Some clones in this sample may be carry-over from other donors' samples.

A few counts support this clonotype. The V call is TRBV28, the J call TRBJ2-3; TRBD2 matches 7 bases. V gave up 10 bases and J gave up 6 bases; unmatched junction bases: 16. The CDR3 is 15 residues long. In germline, CDR1 is MDHEN, CDR2 SYDVKM. CDR3 DNA sequence: TGTGCCATCGGGGGTGGGGGGGAGACGTGGGATACGCAGTATTTT. It codes for CAIGGGGETWDTQYF.

The chain employs TRBV2 and TRBJ1-6; no firm D call. Trimming pared 8 bases from V and 5 bases from J, leaving 16 bases between. The CDR3 contains 15 residues. Germline V lookup: CDR1 SNHLY, CDR2 FYNNEI. Here the CDR3 reads CASRRGAENNSPLHF. The CDR3, as DNA: TGTGCCAGCCGAAGAGGAGCAGAGAATAATTCACCCCTCCACTTT. The complete variable domain, with remaining parts taken from reference TRBV2 and TRBJ1-6, reads EPEVTQTPSHQVTQMGQEVILRCVPISNHLYFYWYRQILGQKVEFLVSFYNNEISEKSEIFDDQFSVERPDGSNFTLKIRSTKLEDSAMYFCASRRGAENNSPLHFGNGTRLTVT.

For this clonotype: A much larger clone is a single base away; this may be a read error. The V gene is TRBV7-9, the J gene TRBJ2-6; TRBD2 is a possible D gene (5 bases). The CDR3 loop spans 18 amino acids. The germline V gene encodes CDR1 SEHNR and CDR2 FQNEAQ (reference sequence). V was clipped by 4 bases and J by 0 bases, with 16 bases between them. DNA for the CDR3: TGTGCCAGCAGCTCCCCGAGGGTCGAGGGCTCTGGGGCCAACGTCCTGACTTTC. Translated: CASSSPRVEGSGANVLTF.

The chain joins TRBV6-5 to TRBJ2-2; D ambiguous. Trimming shortened V by 4 bases and J by 11 bases, and 14 bases separated the two germline ends. The CDR3 is 13 amino acids. The germline gives CDR1 MNHEY, CDR2 SVGAGI. CDR3 protein: CASSFDKPRELFF. CDR3 DNA: TGTGCCAGCAGTTTTGACAAACCGAGAGAGCTGTTTTTT.

This clonotype has more than one count but fewer than ten. The chain combines TRBV28 with TRBJ1-2, with a weak D call TRBD1 (5 bases). This CDR3 has 14 residues. In germline, CDR1 is MDHEN, CDR2 SYDVKM. Deletions cut 7 bases from V and 4 bases from J, with 16 bases between. CDR3 protein: CASNHRRDFYGYTF. The CDR3 DNA follows: TGTGCCAGCAACCATCGCCGGGACTTCTATGGCTACACCTTC.

The chain combines TRBV7-6 with TRBJ1-1; no reliable D call. The CDR3 is made up of 13 amino acids. V lost 10 bases and J lost 4, with 16 bases in between. Germline V lookup: CDR1 SGHVS, CDR2 FNYEAQ. For the CDR3, the DNA is TGTGCCAACACCCTGGACGGAGGCACTGAAGCTTTCTTT. It yields the protein CANTLDGGTEAFF.

In its sample, this clonotype was seen a few times. The chain carries TRBV29-1 and TRBJ1-1; 7 bases are shared with TRBD1. Unmatched junction bases numbered 8, after V lost 7 bases and J lost 6 bases. The length of the CDR3 is 12 residues. The germline V gene has CDR1 SQVTM and CDR2 ANQGSEA. CDR3 amino acids: CSAMTGKAEAFF. The DNA of the CDR3 is TGCAGCGCCATGACAGGGAAGGCTGAAGCTTTCTTT.

This clonotype was detected a few times. The chain recombines TRBV9 with TRBJ2-2; no reliable D call. Deletions cut 0 bases from V and 2 bases from J, with 14 bases between. In germline, CDR1 is SGDLS, CDR2 YYNGEE. The CDR3 runs to 17 residues. This CDR3 is CASSVAQDAINTGELFF. CDR3 sequence (DNA): TGTGCCAGCAGCGTAGCCCAGGACGCGATAAACACCGGGGAGCTGTTTTTT. Complete variable domain (other parts from reference TRBV9 and TRBJ2-2): DSGVTQTPKHLITATGQRVTLRCSPRSGDLSVYWYQQSLDQGLQFLIQYYNGEERAKGNILERFSAQQFPDLHSELNLSSLELGDSALYFCASSVAQDAINTGELFFGEGSRLTVL.

Details on this clonotype: A much larger clonotype is one base distant, so this may be a read error. This rearrangement joins TRBV7-2 to TRBJ1-2, with unresolved D. The CDR3 totals 16 residues. Trimming cost V 3 bases and J 1 base, with 15 bases left between them. Per the germline V gene, CDR1 is SGHTA and CDR2 is FQGNSA. The CDR3 DNA sequence: TGTGCCAGCAGCTTCCCTAGGACGGGCATTAACTATGGCTACACCTTC. Translation gives CASSFPRTGINYGYTF. Combining the CDR3 with reference TRBV7-2 and TRBJ1-2 gives the whole variable domain GAGVSQSPSNKVTEKGKDVELRCDPISGHTALYWYRQSLGQGLEFLIYFQGNSAPDKSGLPSDRFSAERTGGSVSTLTIQRTQQEDSAVYLCASSFPRTGINYGYTFGSGTRLTVV.

The rearrangement uses TRBV27 and TRBJ1-5, with D possibly TRBD1 on 5 matching bases. The V gene lost 5 bases and the J gene lost 5 bases, with 13 bases spanning the gap. The germline gives CDR1 MNHEY, CDR2 SMNVEV (reference sequence). CDR3 length: 14 residues. CDR3 sequence reads: CASSPDTVYQPQHF. In DNA, the CDR3 is TGTGCCAGCAGTCCGGACACGGTTTATCAGCCCCAGCATTTT.

J is TRBJ2-1 and V is TRBV5-1; 8 positions agree with TRBD1. The ends lost 0 bases at V and 8 bases at J; junction bases unmatched: 7. The CDR3 extends over 15 amino acids. CDR1 SGHRS and CDR2 YFSETQ come from the germline V gene. The CDR3 is CASSLDPGGGYEQFF. CDR3 bases: TGCGCCAGCAGCTTGGATCCAGGGGGCGGGTATGAGCAGTTCTTC.

The chain joins TRBV27 to TRBJ1-2, with D maybe TRBD1 (5 bases). The germline V gene has CDR1 MNHEY and CDR2 SMNVEV (reference sequence). Between the trimmed V and J ends, which lost 2 bases and 6 bases, there was a span of 13 bases. This CDR3 comprises 14 residues. The CDR3 sequence: CASSLSLGGDGYTF. CDR3 nucleotides: TGTGCCAGCAGTTTAAGCCTGGGGGGGGATGGCTACACCTTC.

This clonotype was observed a few times. This chain uses TRBV6-2 or TRBV6-3 with TRBJ2-1; no definite D call. V was pared by 1 base and J by 4 bases, with 5 bases between. Per germline, CDR1 MNHEY and CDR2 SVGEGT. The CDR3 length is 13 residues. CDR3 sequence reads: CASSYWHYNEQFF. The CDR3 region has the DNA TGTGCCAGCAGTTACTGGCATTACAATGAGCAGTTCTTC.

The table lists this clonotype with a few counts. V is TRBV5-4 and J is TRBJ2-5, with 10 bases matching TRBD1. V lost 5 bases to trimming and J lost 3 bases; unmatched junction nucleotides: 4. The CDR3 length is 14 residues. CDR1 is SGHNT and CDR2 is YYREEE in the germline V gene (reference sequence). DNA for the CDR3: TGTGCCAGCAGGGTAGGACAGGGGGAAGAGACCCAGTACTTC. Translated, it gives CASRVGQGEETQYF. Combining the CDR3 with reference TRBV5-4 and TRBJ2-5 gives the whole variable domain ETGVTQSPTHLIKTRGQQVTLRCSSQSGHNTVSWYQQALGQGPQFIFQYYREEENGRGNFPPRFSGLQFPNYSSELNVNALELDDSALYLCASRVGQGEETQYFGPGTRLLVL.

The chain couples TRBV10-3 to TRBJ2-6; no definite D call. The CDR3 extends over 14 amino acids. Looked up from germline, CDR1 is ENHRY and CDR2 is SYGVKD. Trimming left V 3 bases short and J 2 bases short, with 5 bases between. This CDR3 is CAISDGPGANVLTF. The CDR3, as DNA: TGTGCCATCAGTGACGGTCCTGGGGCCAACGTCCTGACTTTC.

The chain is built from TRBV2 and TRBJ2-1; TRBD1 agrees at 9 bases. V shed 1 base and J 4 bases; nucleotides not matched to a gene: 11. CDR1 SNHLY and CDR2 FYNNEI come from the germline V gene. The CDR3 sequence is 18 residues long. CDR3 nucleotide sequence: TGTGCCAGCAGTGAAGTGGGACTCCGGGACAGGGATTACAATGAGCAGTTCTTC. It specifies CASSEVGLRDRDYNEQFF. The entire variable domain, with the rest obtained from reference TRBV2 and TRBJ2-1, is as follows: EPEVTQTPSHQVTQMGQEVILRCVPISNHLYFYWYRQILGQKVEFLVSFYNNEISEKSEIFDDQFSVERPDGSNFTLKIRSTKLEDSAMYFCASSEVGLRDRDYNEQFFGPGTRLTVL.

This clonotype was observed at least ten times. Germline and junction disagree at one end, which may indicate a read error. This rearrangement joins TRBV4-1 to TRBJ1-1; D not resolved. CDR3 length equals 12 residues. Per the germline V gene, CDR1 is MGHRA and CDR2 is YSYEKL. The CDR3, as DNA: TGTGCCAGCAGCCAAGTGGGCACTGAAGCTTTCTTT. It translates to CASSQVGTEAFF.

This chain uses TRBV24-1 with TRBJ2-1, with 8 bases identical to TRBD1. V lost 4 bases, J lost 7 bases, and 2 bases stayed unmatched. CDR1 KGHDR and CDR2 SFDVKD come from the germline V gene. The CDR3 consists of 13 residues. Written as DNA, the CDR3 is TGTGCCACCAGTGACTGGACAGGGAATGAGCAGTTCTTC. Translated: CATSDWTGNEQFF.

Many counts were recorded for this clonotype. The V gene is TRBV7-6, the J gene TRBJ2-1; tentatively, D is TRBD2 (7 bases). CDR1 SGHVS and CDR2 FNYEAQ come from the germline V gene. Trimming removed 2 bases at V and 3 bases at J, with 11 bases between. The CDR3 sequence is 15 residues long. CDR3 protein: CASSLRGADYNEQFF. CDR3 sequence (DNA): TGTGCCAGCAGCTTACGGGGGGCCGACTACAATGAGCAGTTCTTC.

The rearrangement uses TRBV5-4 and TRBJ1-2; possible D gene TRBD1, 5 bases. Germline V lookup: CDR1 SGHNT, CDR2 YYREEE (reference sequence). The CDR3 contains 12 residues. The ends were cut back, 1 base at V and 12 bases at J, with 13 bases in the middle. The CDR3 loop is CASSLLQDGDTF. CDR3 bases: TGTGCCAGCAGCTTGTTACAGGACGGTGACACCTTC.

The chain couples TRBV4-2 to TRBJ1-5; D not certain. V lost 0 bases and J lost 4, with 7 bases in between. CDR1 LGHNA and CDR2 YNFKEQ come from the germline V gene. CDR3 size: 14 residues. In DNA form, the CDR3 reads TGTGCCAGCAGCCAAGAAGAGGGTAATCAGCCCCAGCATTTT. This codes for CASSQEEGNQPQHF.

The sample holds a few counts of this clonotype. This chain joins TRBV14 and TRBJ1-1, with TRBD1 identical over 9 bases. J lost 1 base, V lost 6 bases, and 6 bases had no gene match. CDR1 and CDR2 (germline): SGHDN, FVKESK. The CDR3 is 15 residues long. In DNA, the CDR3 is TGTGCCAGCAGTTGGAGGGACAGGGAGAACACTGAAGCTTTCTTT. Protein product: CASSWRDRENTEAFF.

The genes are TRBV6-1 and TRBJ2-7; 7 nucleotides match TRBD1. The J segment lost 6 bases and the V segment lost 5 bases, leaving 13 bases of the junction unmatched. Per germline, CDR1 MNHNS and CDR2 SASEGT. The CDR3 extends over 15 amino acids. This CDR3 reads CASSSEDRHLGEQYF. In DNA form, the CDR3 reads TGTGCCAGCAGTTCAGAGGACAGGCACTTGGGCGAGCAGTACTTC.

The table lists this clonotype with a few counts. This chain links TRBV24-1 with TRBJ2-1, with D tentatively TRBD1 (7 bases). The V gene lost 5 bases and the J gene lost 4 bases, with 17 bases spanning the gap. Germline V gives CDR1 KGHDR, CDR2 SFDVKD. The CDR3 runs 16 residues. CDR3 nucleotides: TGTGCCACCAGTGTCAGGGGGGCCCTTCTATACAATGAGCAGTTCTTC. Translation: CATSVRGALLYNEQFF.

The genes are TRBV5-4 and TRBJ1-6; TRBD1 matches at 9 bases. This CDR3 region has 14 residues. Per the germline V gene, CDR1 is SGHNT and CDR2 is YYREEE (reference sequence). V trimming: 9 bases; J trimming: 9 bases; junction bases outside the gene matches: 10. The CDR3 is CATWPGQGPSPLHF. The CDR3 coding sequence is TGTGCCACCTGGCCGGGACAGGGTCCTTCACCCCTCCACTTT.

This clonotype was seen only a few times. The chain has TRBV7-9 and TRBJ2-7; TRBD2 agrees at 10 bases. CDR3 size: 14 residues. CDR1 is SEHNR and CDR2 is FQNEAQ in the germline V gene (reference sequence). Losses at the gene ends were 5 bases for V and 7 bases for J; bases not matched to a gene: 8. DNA of the CDR3: TGTGCCAGCAGCACCACTAGCGGGGCGGGTGAGCAGTACGTC. Protein sequence: CASSTTSGAGEQYV.

This clonotype has a handful of counts. The chain is built from TRBV6-1 and TRBJ2-2; D is perhaps TRBD2 (6 bases). The CDR3 loop spans 16 amino acids. V lost 1 base and J 3 bases, leaving 12 bases between the germline ends. Germline CDR1 and CDR2: MNHNS and SASEGT. DNA of the CDR3: TGTGCCAGCAGTGAAGGGCGGGGACTTGACACCGGGGAGCTGTTTTTT. Translation: CASSEGRGLDTGELFF.

The chain recombines TRBV19 with TRBJ2-1; D might be TRBD1 or TRBD2, each matching 5 bases. V shed 1 base and J shed 5 bases, with 21 bases lying between them. Germline lookup yields CDR1 LNHDA and CDR2 SQIVND (reference sequence). The CDR3 runs 18 residues. The CDR3 is CASSIGFIGTERNNEQFF. DNA of the CDR3: TGTGCCAGTAGTATAGGATTTATCGGGACCGAACGTAACAATGAGCAGTTCTTC.

In its sample, this clonotype was seen a few times. This chain joins TRBV12-3 or TRBV12-4 and TRBJ1-5; no reliable D call. Trimming took 3 bases from V and 3 from J, leaving 15 bases between them. The CDR3 totals 16 residues. The CDR3 reads CASSFRFWTDNQPQHF. CDR3 in DNA: TGTGCCAGCAGTTTCAGATTTTGGACTGACAATCAGCCCCAGCATTTT.